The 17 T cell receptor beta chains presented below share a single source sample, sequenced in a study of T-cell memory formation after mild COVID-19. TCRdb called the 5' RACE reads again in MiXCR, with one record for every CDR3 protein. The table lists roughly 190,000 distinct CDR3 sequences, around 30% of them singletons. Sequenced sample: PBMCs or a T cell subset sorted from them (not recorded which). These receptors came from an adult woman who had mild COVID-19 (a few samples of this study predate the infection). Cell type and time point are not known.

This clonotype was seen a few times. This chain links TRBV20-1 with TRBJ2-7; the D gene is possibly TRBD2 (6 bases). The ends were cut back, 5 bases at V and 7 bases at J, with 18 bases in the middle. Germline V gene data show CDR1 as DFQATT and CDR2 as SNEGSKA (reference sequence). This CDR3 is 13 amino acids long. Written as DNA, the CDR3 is TGCAGTGCTCCGGGATTCACCGGGGGAGAGCAGTACTTC. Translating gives CSAPGFTGGEQYF.

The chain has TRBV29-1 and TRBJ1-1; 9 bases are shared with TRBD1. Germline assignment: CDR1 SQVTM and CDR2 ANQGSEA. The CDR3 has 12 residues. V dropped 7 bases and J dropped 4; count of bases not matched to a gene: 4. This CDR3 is CSGDRGSTEAFF. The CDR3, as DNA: TGCAGCGGTGACAGGGGGAGCACTGAAGCTTTCTTT.

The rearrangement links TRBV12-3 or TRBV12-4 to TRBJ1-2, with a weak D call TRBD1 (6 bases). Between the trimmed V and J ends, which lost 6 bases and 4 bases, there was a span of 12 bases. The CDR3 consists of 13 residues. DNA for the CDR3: TGTGCCAGCAGCACCGGGACATCCTATGGCTACACCTTC. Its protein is CASSTGTSYGYTF.

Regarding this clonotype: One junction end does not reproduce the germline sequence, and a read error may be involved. CDR3 loop: CATSVAGGGTIF. The CDR3 coding sequence is TGTGCCACCAGTGTGGCGGGGGGAGGCACGATCTTC. The chain combines TRBV24-1 with TRBJ2-1; TRBD2 agrees at 8 bases. There are 12 residues in the CDR3. Germline-derived CDR1 and CDR2 are KGHDR and SFDVKD.

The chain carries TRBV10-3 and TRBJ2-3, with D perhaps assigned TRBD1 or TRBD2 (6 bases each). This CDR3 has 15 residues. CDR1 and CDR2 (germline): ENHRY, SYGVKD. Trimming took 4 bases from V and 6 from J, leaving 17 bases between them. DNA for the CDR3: TGTGCCATCAGTGCGGTAGTAAAGGGGGGCGATACGCAGTATTTT. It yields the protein CAISAVVKGGDTQYF.

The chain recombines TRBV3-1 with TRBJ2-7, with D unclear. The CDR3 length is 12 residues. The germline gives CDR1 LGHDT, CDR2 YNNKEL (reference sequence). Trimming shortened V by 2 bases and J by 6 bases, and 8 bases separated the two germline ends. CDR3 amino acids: CASSQRTAEQYF. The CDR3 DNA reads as TGTGCCAGCAGCCAAAGGACGGCCGAGCAGTACTTC.

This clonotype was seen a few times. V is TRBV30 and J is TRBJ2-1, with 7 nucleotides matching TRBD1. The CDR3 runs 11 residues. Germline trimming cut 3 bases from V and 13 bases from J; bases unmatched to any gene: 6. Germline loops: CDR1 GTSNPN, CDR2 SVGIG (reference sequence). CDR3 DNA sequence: TGTGCCTGGAGCATAGGGGGCCCCCAGTTCTTC. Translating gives CAWSIGGPQFF.

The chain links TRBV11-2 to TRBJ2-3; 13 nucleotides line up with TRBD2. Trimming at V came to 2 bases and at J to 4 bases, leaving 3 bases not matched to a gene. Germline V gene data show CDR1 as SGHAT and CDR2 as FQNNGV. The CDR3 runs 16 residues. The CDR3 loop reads CASSLSGLAGSDTQYF. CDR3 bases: TGTGCCAGCAGCTTATCGGGACTAGCGGGGTCAGATACGCAGTATTTT.

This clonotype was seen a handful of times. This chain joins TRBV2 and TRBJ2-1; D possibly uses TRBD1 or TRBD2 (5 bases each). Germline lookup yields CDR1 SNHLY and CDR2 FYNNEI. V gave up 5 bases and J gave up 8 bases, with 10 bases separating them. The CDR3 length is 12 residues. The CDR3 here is CASSTEGYEQFF. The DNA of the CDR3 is TGTGCCAGCAGTACCGAGGGGTATGAGCAGTTCTTC.

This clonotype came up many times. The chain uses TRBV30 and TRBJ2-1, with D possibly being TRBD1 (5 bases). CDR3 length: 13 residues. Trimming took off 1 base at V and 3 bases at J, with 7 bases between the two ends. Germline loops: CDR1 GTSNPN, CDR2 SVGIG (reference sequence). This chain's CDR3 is CAWSEGDYNEQFF. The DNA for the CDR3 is TGTGCCTGGAGTGAAGGGGACTACAATGAGCAGTTCTTC.

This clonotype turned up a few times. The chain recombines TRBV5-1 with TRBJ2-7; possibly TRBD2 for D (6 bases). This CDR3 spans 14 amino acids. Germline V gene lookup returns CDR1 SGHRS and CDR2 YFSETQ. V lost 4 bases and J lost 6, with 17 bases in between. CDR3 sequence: CASSPQGLDVEQYF. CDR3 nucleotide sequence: TGCGCCAGCAGCCCCCAGGGACTCGACGTCGAGCAGTACTTC.

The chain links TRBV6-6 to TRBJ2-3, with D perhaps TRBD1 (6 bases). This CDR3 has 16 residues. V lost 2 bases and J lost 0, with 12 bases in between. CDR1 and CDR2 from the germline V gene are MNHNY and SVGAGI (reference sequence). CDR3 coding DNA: TGTGCCAGCAGTTACGGACAGAAGAGAAGCACAGATACGCAGTATTTT. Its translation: CASSYGQKRSTDTQYF.

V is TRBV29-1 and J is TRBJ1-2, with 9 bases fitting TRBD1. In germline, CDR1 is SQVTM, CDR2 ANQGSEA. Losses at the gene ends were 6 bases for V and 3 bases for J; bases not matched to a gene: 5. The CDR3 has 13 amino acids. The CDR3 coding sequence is TGCAGCGTAAACCGGGACAGGGACTATGGCTACACCTTC. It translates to CSVNRDRDYGYTF.

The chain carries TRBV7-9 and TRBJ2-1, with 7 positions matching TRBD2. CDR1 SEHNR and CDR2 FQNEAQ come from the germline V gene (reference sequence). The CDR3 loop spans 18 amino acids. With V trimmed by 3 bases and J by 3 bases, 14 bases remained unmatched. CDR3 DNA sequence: TGTGCCAGCAGCTTCCCAAGAGGTGGGAGGGCAGTCTACAATGAGCAGTTCTTC. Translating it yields CASSFPRGGRAVYNEQFF.

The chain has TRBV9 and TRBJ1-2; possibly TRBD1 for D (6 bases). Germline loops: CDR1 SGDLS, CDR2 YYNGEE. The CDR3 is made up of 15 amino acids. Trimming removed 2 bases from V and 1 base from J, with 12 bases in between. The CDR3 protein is CASSVNRAHNYGYTF. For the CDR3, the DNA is TGTGCCAGCAGCGTGAACAGGGCTCATAACTATGGCTACACCTTC.

CDR3 DNA sequence: TGCGCCAGCAGCTTGGCCTTAAATCCCACCACCGCCTACGAGCAGTACTTC. Its translation is CASSLALNPTTAYEQYF. The chain couples TRBV5-1 to TRBJ2-7; D is ambiguous. The length of the CDR3 is 17 residues. Germline assignment: CDR1 SGHRS and CDR2 YFSETQ. V lost 0 bases to trimming and J lost 2 bases, with 18 bases between them.

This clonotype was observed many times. The CDR3 loop is CSVGGTSGLPSTDTQYF. In nucleotides, the CDR3 is TGCAGCGTTGGCGGGACTAGCGGGCTTCCTAGCACAGATACGCAGTATTTT. The chain combines TRBV29-1 with TRBJ2-3; TRBD2 agrees at 12 bases. Germline CDR1 and CDR2: SQVTM and ANQGSEA. The CDR3 consists of 17 residues. After removal of 4 bases from V and 0 bases from J, the junction contained 8 bases not matched to a gene.